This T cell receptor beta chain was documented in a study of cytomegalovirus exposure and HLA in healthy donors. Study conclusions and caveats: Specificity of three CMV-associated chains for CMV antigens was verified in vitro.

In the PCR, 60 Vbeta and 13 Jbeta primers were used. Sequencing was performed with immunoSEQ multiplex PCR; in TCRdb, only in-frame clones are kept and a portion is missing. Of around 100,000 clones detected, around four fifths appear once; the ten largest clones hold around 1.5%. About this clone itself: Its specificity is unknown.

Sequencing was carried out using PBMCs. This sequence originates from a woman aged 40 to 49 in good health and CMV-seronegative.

The CDR3 bases are TGTGCCAGCATGAGAGCGGGGGGGAACACCGGGGAGCTGTTTTTT. Amino acid sequence: CASMRAGGNTGELFF. V usage is TRBV7-2 and J usage is TRBJ2-2; 9 bases agree with TRBD2. J lost 1 base, V lost 7 bases, and 4 bases had no gene match. This CDR3 has 15 residues. CDR1 SGHTA and CDR2 FQGNSA come from the germline V gene.